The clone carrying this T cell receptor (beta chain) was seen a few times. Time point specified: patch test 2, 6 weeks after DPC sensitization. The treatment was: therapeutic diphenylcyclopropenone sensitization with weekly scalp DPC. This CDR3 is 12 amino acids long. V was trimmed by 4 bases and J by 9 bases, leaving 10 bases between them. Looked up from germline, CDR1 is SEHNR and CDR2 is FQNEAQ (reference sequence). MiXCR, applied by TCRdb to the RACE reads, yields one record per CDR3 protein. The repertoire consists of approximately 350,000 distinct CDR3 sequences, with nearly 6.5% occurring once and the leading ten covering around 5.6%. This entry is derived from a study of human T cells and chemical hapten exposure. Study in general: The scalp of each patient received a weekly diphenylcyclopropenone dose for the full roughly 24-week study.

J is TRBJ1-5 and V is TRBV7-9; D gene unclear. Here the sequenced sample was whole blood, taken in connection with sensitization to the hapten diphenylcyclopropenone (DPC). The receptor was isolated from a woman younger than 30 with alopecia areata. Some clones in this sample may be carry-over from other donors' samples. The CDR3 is CASSSDFLPQHF. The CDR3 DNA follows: TGTGCCAGCAGCTCCGATTTTTTGCCCCAGCATTTT.